The 27 T cell receptor beta chains reported below all come from one sample, sequenced in a study of blood T cell repertoires in COVID-19. Clones were sequenced by immunoSEQ multiplex PCR, and TCRdb holds only the in-frame ones, with some missing. The sample includes more than 250,000 clones, approximately 84% of them seen just once. The source material was PBMCs or T cells enriched from blood (not recorded which). Every receptor here comes from a woman in her late teens or twenties who had recovered from COVID-19.

The V call is TRBV28, the J call TRBJ1-6; the D is unclear. Germline values: CDR1 MDHEN, CDR2 SYDVKM. The CDR3 runs 16 residues. V was pared by 5 bases and J by 0 bases, with 11 bases between. CDR3 loop: CASSPLWSSYNSPLHF. CDR3 nucleotide sequence: TGTGCCAGCAGTCCCCTGTGGAGCTCCTATAATTCACCCCTCCACTTT.

A single count supports this clone. The gene calls are TRBV5-4 and TRBJ2-5, with 10 positions matching TRBD2. The V gene's germline CDR1 is SGHNT and CDR2 YYREEE (reference sequence). The junction had 11 bases not matched to a gene; V was cut back by 4 bases and J by 5 bases. The CDR3 has 16 amino acids. The CDR3 region has the DNA TGTGCCAGCAGCCATCGCCGACTAGCGGGTTCGGAGACCCAGTACTTC. Residues: CASSHRRLAGSETQYF.

The chain has TRBV7-2 and TRBJ1-6; a possible D gene is TRBD1 (6 bases). The CDR3 has 17 residues. From germline, CDR1 is SGHTA and CDR2 FQGNSA. V dropped 5 bases and J dropped 10 bases, with 24 bases sitting between them. As DNA, the CDR3 is TGTGCCAGCAGCAACCTCCCTTACAGGGTTGTTGGATCACCCCTCCACTTT. Its translation: CASSNLPYRVVGSPLHF.

The rearrangement joins TRBV7-8 to TRBJ1-1; maybe TRBD1 (6 bases). The germline V and J ends were trimmed by 1 base and 4 bases, with 7 bases remaining between them. Germline CDR1 and CDR2: SGHVS and FQNEAQ. The CDR3 is 13 residues long. As DNA, the CDR3 is TGTGCCAGCAGCTTAGGAGGGGGCACTGAAGCTTTCTTT. Translated: CASSLGGGTEAFF.

This clone was counted a few times. Distinct nucleotide sequences in the sample also encode this CDR3. The J gene is TRBJ2-7, the V gene TRBV5-6, with 7 bases aligning to TRBD1. The length of the CDR3 is 14 residues. Germline V CDR1 and CDR2: SGHDT, YYEEEE. The V gene end was trimmed by 1 base and the J gene end by 1 base; junction bases not matched to a gene: 2. CDR3 nucleotides: TGTGCCAGCAGCTTGACAGGGGTATCCTACGAGCAGTACTTC. Translated, it gives CASSLTGVSYEQYF.

J is TRBJ1-2 and V is TRBV28, with 7 bases lining up with TRBD1. V was clipped by 3 bases and J by 8 bases; unmatched bases: 6. This CDR3 comprises 13 residues. The germline V gene has CDR1 MDHEN and CDR2 SYDVKM. CDR3 in amino acids: CASSLTQGGGYTF. CDR3 bases: TGTGCCAGCAGTTTGACTCAGGGGGGAGGCTACACCTTC.

The V and J genes are TRBV3-1 (or the pseudogene TRBV3-2) and TRBJ2-5, with 13 nucleotides matching TRBD2. This CDR3 comprises 19 residues. Germline loops: CDR1 LGHDT, CDR2 YNNKEL (reference sequence). The V and J ends lost 1 base and 5 bases, in that order; junction bases with no gene match: 13. CDR3 sequence reads: CASSQVWRGLAGSRETQYF. The CDR3 DNA follows: TGTGCCAGCAGCCAAGTATGGCGGGGACTAGCGGGGAGTAGGGAGACCCAGTACTTC.

This rearrangement joins TRBV6-5 to TRBJ1-5, with 9 bases lining up with TRBD1. CDR1 MNHEY and CDR2 SVGAGI come from the germline V gene. The CDR3 contains 14 residues. J was trimmed by 4 bases and V by 11 bases; bases with no gene match: 9. The CDR3 is CASKSGTGNQPQHF. The CDR3, as DNA: TGTGCCTCTAAGTCTGGGACAGGGAATCAGCCCCAGCATTTT.

The V gene is TRBV6-1, the J gene TRBJ1-3; D perhaps matches TRBD1 (5 bases). The CDR3 contains 19 residues. Per the germline V gene, CDR1 is MNHNS and CDR2 is SASEGT. The V end was cut by 4 bases, the J end by 3 bases, with 25 bases between. In DNA, the CDR3 is TGTGCCAGCAGTGCACCCGGAATAAGGGGAGGACGTAGTGGAAACACCATATATTTT. Its translation is CASSAPGIRGGRSGNTIYF.

The chain carries TRBV6-5 and TRBJ1-1, with D unresolved. The germline V and J ends were trimmed by 8 bases and 4 bases, with 14 bases remaining between them. Germline V gene data show CDR1 as MNHEY and CDR2 as SVGAGI. The CDR3 is 13 residues long. The CDR3 coding sequence is TGTGCCAGCCCCCCTATACCGGGCACTGAAGCTTTCTTT. Protein: CASPPIPGTEAFF.

In its sample, this clone was seen once. The gene calls are TRBV3-1 (or the pseudogene TRBV3-2) and TRBJ2-7, with 10 bases matching TRBD2. The CDR3 sequence is 17 residues long. From germline, CDR1 is LGHDT and CDR2 YNNKEL (reference sequence). V lost 4 bases and J lost 0; bases outside the gene matches: 9. Written as DNA, the CDR3 is TGTGCCAGCAGCCCACGTTGGACTAGCGGAAGCTCCTACGAGCAGTACTTC. Amino acid sequence: CASSPRWTSGSSYEQYF.

The CDR3 bases are TGTGCCAGCAGTCCTGGACAGGGCCTCGAGCAGTACTTC. Translating gives CASSPGQGLEQYF. J is TRBJ2-7 and V is TRBV2, with TRBD1 matching over 8 bases. The J segment lost 6 bases and the V segment lost 5 bases, leaving 6 bases of the junction unmatched. Per germline, CDR1 SNHLY and CDR2 FYNNEI. The CDR3 sequence is 13 residues long.

This clone was found once. The chain joins TRBV25-1 to TRBJ1-2; D is possibly TRBD1 (5 bases). Germline assignment: CDR1 MGHDK and CDR2 SYGVNS. The V and J ends lost 11 bases and 0 bases respectively, with 10 bases between them. The CDR3 spans 12 residues. The CDR3 DNA reads TGTGCCGCAGGGTACACTAACTATGGCTACACCTTC. It specifies CAAGYTNYGYTF.

The chain has TRBV14 and TRBJ1-1; D possibly corresponds to TRBD1 (5 bases). CDR1 SGHDN and CDR2 FVKESK come from the germline V gene. Trimming stripped 4 bases from V and 5 bases from J, with 17 bases between. This CDR3 is built from 15 residues. CDR3 bases: TGTGCCAGCAGCCCAATTCAGGGTTTGAGTACTGAAGCTTTCTTT. Protein product: CASSPIQGLSTEAFF.

The V gene is TRBV18, the J gene TRBJ2-3; TRBD2 is a possible D gene (6 bases). Trimming removed 3 bases from V and 0 bases from J, with 10 bases in between. This CDR3 contains 15 residues. Germline V gene sequence: CDR1 KGHSH, CDR2 LQKENI. CDR3 bases: TGTGCCAGCTCACCCTCCGGGGGAAGCACAGATACGCAGTATTTT. It translates to CASSPSGGSTDTQYF.

This sequence joins TRBV11-2 and TRBJ1-3; 9 positions match TRBD1. Germline V gene lookup returns CDR1 SGHAT and CDR2 FQNNGV. J was trimmed by 4 bases and V by 5 bases; bases with no gene match: 6. This CDR3 is 15 amino acids long. CDR3 residues: CASSHNRGLGNTIYF. DNA for the CDR3: TGTGCCAGCAGCCATAACAGGGGGCTAGGAAACACCATATATTTT.

The V gene is TRBV12-3 or TRBV12-4, the J gene TRBJ1-1, with D tentatively TRBD1 (5 bases). The CDR3 spans 13 residues. V lost 3 bases and J 5 bases, leaving 10 bases between the germline ends. CDR3 DNA sequence: TGTGCCAGCAGTTTTCAGGGTACAACTGAAGCTTTCTTT. It is translated as CASSFQGTTEAFF.

The genes are TRBV4-1 and TRBJ2-7; D might be TRBD1 (5 bases). CDR3 length: 15 amino acids. V was pared by 4 bases and J by 1 base, with 14 bases between. Per germline, CDR1 MGHRA and CDR2 YSYEKL. CDR3: CASSPWGRSSYEQYF. DNA of the CDR3: TGCGCCAGCAGCCCGTGGGGCAGATCATCCTACGAGCAGTACTTC.

The chain carries TRBV5-1 and TRBJ2-3; maybe TRBD1 (5 bases). This CDR3 is 14 amino acids long. V was cut by 4 bases and J by 0 bases, with 9 bases left in between. Germline CDR1 SGHRS, CDR2 YFSETQ. This chain's CDR3 is CASSKGSSTDTQYF. As DNA, the CDR3 is TGCGCCAGCAGCAAGGGGTCTAGCACAGATACGCAGTATTTT. Full variable domain (missing parts from reference TRBV5-1 and TRBJ2-3): KAGVTQTPRYLIKTRGQQVTLSCSPISGHRSVSWYQQTPGQGLQFLFEYFSETQRNKGNFPGRFSGRQFSNSRSEMNVSTLELGDSALYLCASSKGSSTDTQYFGPGTRLTVL.

The chain joins TRBV30 to TRBJ2-7; D is possibly TRBD2 (6 bases). The CDR3 runs to 14 residues. With 1 base removed from V and 2 bases from J, the gap between germline ends came to 12 bases. Germline CDR1 GTSNPN, CDR2 SVGIG (reference sequence). The CDR3 protein is CAWSGWGGTYEQYF. The CDR3 DNA is TGTGCCTGGAGTGGATGGGGCGGGACCTACGAGCAGTACTTC.

The chain uses TRBV7-3 and TRBJ2-5, with TRBD2 matching over 11 bases. The CDR3 is made up of 16 amino acids. Germline assignment: CDR1 SGHTA and CDR2 FQGTGA. The V segment lost 2 bases and the J segment 1 base; nucleotides outside the gene matches: 3. The CDR3 DNA sequence: TGTGCCAGCAGCTTAGGACTAGCGGGCGTCCAAGAGACCCAGTACTTC. Translating it yields CASSLGLAGVQETQYF.

The chain links TRBV30 to TRBJ2-3; the match to TRBD1 covers 10 bases. Trimming cost V 2 bases and J 0 bases; bases outside gene matches: 8. This CDR3 is 17 amino acids long. Per germline, CDR1 GTSNPN and CDR2 SVGIG (reference sequence). The CDR3 region has the DNA TGTGCCTGGAGTTTGGGACAGGGGATCTCCAGCACAGATACGCAGTATTTT. It is translated as CAWSLGQGISSTDTQYF.

This clone was counted a few times. V and J are TRBV28 and TRBJ2-1, with 8 nucleotides matching TRBD2. V shed 8 bases and J 5 bases; nucleotides not matched to a gene: 8. The CDR3 is made up of 14 amino acids. Germline V gene lookup returns CDR1 MDHEN and CDR2 SYDVKM. The CDR3 nucleotides read TGTGCCAGCGACAGAGCGGGGGAGAACAATGAGCAGTTCTTC. Translated, it gives CASDRAGENNEQFF.

This rearrangement joins TRBV7-9 to TRBJ2-7; D not certain. CDR1 is SEHNR and CDR2 is FQNEAQ in the germline V gene (reference sequence). The CDR3 loop spans 14 amino acids. Trimming removed 5 bases at V and 0 bases at J, with 11 bases between. CDR3 sequence (DNA): TGTGCCAGCAGCACCTACTTGAGCTCCTACGAGCAGTACTTC. It codes for CASSTYLSSYEQYF.

In DNA form, the CDR3 reads TGTGCCAGCAGTCCCCAGGAGGGAGACTATGGCTACACCTTC. Protein: CASSPQEGDYGYTF. This rearrangement joins TRBV6-5 to TRBJ1-2; D is ambiguous. Germline lookup yields CDR1 MNHEY and CDR2 SVGAGI. The V end lost 5 bases, the J end lost 3 bases, and 13 bases lay between the germline ends. The CDR3 length is 14 residues.

The V call is TRBV11-2, the J call TRBJ1-6; D gene ambiguous. This CDR3 spans 13 amino acids. Trimming removed 1 base from V and 9 bases from J, with 7 bases in between. The germline gives CDR1 SGHAT, CDR2 FQNNGV. The CDR3 bases are TGTGCCAGCAGCTTAGTAGGAGGTTCACCCCTCCACTTT. Protein: CASSLVGGSPLHF.

This clone has only one observation. The gene calls are TRBV10-3 and TRBJ1-1, with a possible D match to TRBD1 (6 bases). The CDR3 contains 14 residues. Germline V CDR1 and CDR2: ENHRY, SYGVKD. The ends were cut back, 2 bases at V and 2 bases at J, with 9 bases in the middle. The CDR3 sequence: CAISEGQTNTEAFF. The CDR3 region has the DNA TGTGCCATCAGTGAGGGACAGACAAACACTGAAGCTTTCTTT.